These 28 T cell receptor beta chains came from one sample sequenced in a study of technical replicates of blood from several donors. Profiling relied on immunoSEQ multiplex PCR, and the TCRdb table lists in-frame clones only, not all of them. This sample has under 75,000 clones, with nearly 95% found just once. Sequencing was carried out using PBMCs. The source is a human donor in good health. Some clones in this sample may be carry-over from other donors' samples.

The rearrangement joins TRBV5-4 to TRBJ1-1, with 7 bases fitting TRBD1. Germline lookup yields CDR1 SGHNT and CDR2 YYREEE (reference sequence). The CDR3 consists of 15 residues. The V and J ends lost 0 bases and 1 base, in that order; junction bases with no gene match: 3. The DNA for the CDR3 is TGTGCCAGCAGCTTGGAATGGGACAGGAACACTGAAGCTTTCTTT. Translation gives CASSLEWDRNTEAFF. The full variable domain, its missing parts supplied by reference TRBV5-4 and TRBJ1-1, is ETGVTQSPTHLIKTRGQQVTLRCSSQSGHNTVSWYQQALGQGPQFIFQYYREEENGRGNFPPRFSGLQFPNYSSELNVNALELDDSALYLCASSLEWDRNTEAFFGQGTRLTVV.

The chain combines TRBV4-1 with TRBJ2-3; perhaps TRBD2 as D (6 bases). V was pared by 4 bases and J by 3 bases, with 14 bases between. The germline gives CDR1 MGHRA, CDR2 YSYEKL. CDR3 length equals 15 residues. CDR3 in DNA: TGCGCCAGCAGCCGAACTCAGGCGGGAACAGATACGCAGTATTTT. Translation: CASSRTQAGTDTQYF.

This chain connects TRBV4-1 to TRBJ2-2, with TRBD2 identical over 9 bases. V lost 1 base and J lost 5; bases outside the gene matches: 2. This CDR3 comprises 15 residues. The germline CDR1 and CDR2 sequences are MGHRA and YSYEKL. As DNA, the CDR3 is TGCGCCAGCAGCCAAGGAAGCGGGGGGACCGGGGAGCTGTTTTTT. Encoded protein: CASSQGSGGTGELFF.

V usage is TRBV6-1 and J usage is TRBJ2-2, with 7 bases that match TRBD2. The V segment lost 7 bases and the J segment 3 bases; nucleotides outside the gene matches: 5. Germline loops: CDR1 MNHNS, CDR2 SASEGT. The CDR3 spans 14 residues. Here the CDR3 DNA reads TGTGCCAGCACGCTAGCGGAAGACACCGGGGAGCTGTTTTTT. Its translation is CASTLAEDTGELFF.

The rearrangement joins TRBV12-5 to TRBJ2-7; D call uncertain. The CDR3 is made up of 13 amino acids. Germline values: CDR1 LGHNT, CDR2 FRNRAP. Trimming took off 6 bases at V and 2 bases at J, with 11 bases between the two ends. The CDR3 protein is CASGRYDAYEQYF. The CDR3 DNA sequence: TGTGCTAGTGGCCGCTATGATGCCTACGAGCAGTACTTC. Filled out from reference TRBV12-5 and TRBJ2-7, the complete variable domain reads DARVTQTPRHKVTEMGQEVTMRCQPILGHNTVFWYRQTMMQGLELLAYFRNRAPLDDSGMPKDRFSAEMPDATLATLKIQPSEPRDSAVYFCASGRYDAYEQYFGPGTRLTVT.

This sequence joins TRBV7-9 and TRBJ1-6, with D tentatively TRBD1 (6 bases). V lost 0 bases, J lost 7 bases, and 7 bases lay in between. There are 14 residues in the CDR3. The germline V gene encodes CDR1 SEHNR and CDR2 FQNEAQ (reference sequence). The CDR3 DNA reads TGTGCCAGCAGCTTAGCCCAGGGGAATTCACCCCTCCACTTT. Residues: CASSLAQGNSPLHF.

This clone appeared a few times. The chain employs TRBV6-1 and TRBJ2-7; 7 bases align to TRBD2. This CDR3 has 14 amino acids. The ends lost 4 bases at V and 6 bases at J; junction bases unmatched: 9. Germline lookup yields CDR1 MNHNS and CDR2 SASEGT. The CDR3 spells CASSAGTTRGEQYF. The CDR3 DNA reads as TGTGCCAGCAGTGCCGGGACTACCCGAGGCGAGCAGTACTTC.

The genes are TRBV5-1 and TRBJ2-7, with TRBD1 as a possible D gene (5 bases). CDR1 is SGHRS, CDR2 YFSETQ, per germline. Trimming stripped 7 bases from V and 7 bases from J, with 18 bases between. The CDR3 spans 13 residues. CDR3 sequence: CASSQAAGREQYF. DNA of the CDR3: TGCGCCAGCTCACAGGCAGCTGGGCGGGAGCAGTACTTC.

The genes are TRBV4-1 and TRBJ2-2; a possible D gene is TRBD1 (6 bases). The ends were cut back, 6 bases at V and 2 bases at J, with 13 bases in the middle. Germline CDR1 MGHRA, CDR2 YSYEKL. The CDR3 is 15 residues long. The CDR3 DNA reads TGCGCCAGCAGTTCCCCGGGACAAAACACCGGGGAGCTGTTTTTT. This codes for CASSSPGQNTGELFF.

This rearrangement joins TRBV7-8 to TRBJ2-3, with D maybe TRBD1 (5 bases). CDR1 SGHVS and CDR2 FQNEAQ come from the germline V gene. There are 15 residues in the CDR3. Trimming removed 3 bases from V and 2 bases from J, with 12 bases in between. CDR3 sequence (DNA): TGTGCCAGCAGCTTGGGGCAGATTGACACAGATACGCAGTATTTT. It is translated as CASSLGQIDTDTQYF.

This chain joins TRBV6-5 and TRBJ1-5; D call uncertain. The germline V gene encodes CDR1 MNHEY and CDR2 SVGAGI. This CDR3 spans 16 amino acids. The V and J ends lost 0 bases and 5 bases respectively, with 14 bases between them. CDR3: CASSYSFFRPDQPQHF. DNA of the CDR3: TGTGCCAGCAGTTACTCGTTTTTCCGTCCGGATCAGCCCCAGCATTTT.

The chain has TRBV29-1 and TRBJ2-3; weak D call: TRBD2 (5 bases). The V end lost 4 bases, the J end lost 6 bases, and 11 bases lay between the germline ends. The CDR3 has 12 amino acids. Germline CDR1 and CDR2: SQVTM and ANQGSEA. The CDR3 is CSVGAGVDTQYF. CDR3 DNA sequence: TGCAGCGTTGGGGCGGGTGTGGATACGCAGTATTTT.

With respect to this clone: The junction departs from the called germline gene at one end, perhaps through a read error. The genes are TRBV11-2 and TRBJ2-3; weak D call: TRBD1 (6 bases). Germline V gives CDR1 SGHAT, CDR2 FQNNGV. CDR3 length equals 11 residues. CDR3 residues: CASSLERRTVF. The DNA of the CDR3 is TGTGCCAGCAGCTTAGAGCGCCGGACAGTTTTT.

This chain joins TRBV6-1 and TRBJ2-7; D not resolved. V was cut by 3 bases and J by 3 bases, with 9 bases left in between. Germline V gives CDR1 MNHNS, CDR2 SASEGT. The CDR3 length is 13 residues. CDR3 DNA: TGTGCCAGCAGTGATGGGCACGTCTACGAGCAGTACTTC. Amino acid sequence: CASSDGHVYEQYF.

The chain combines TRBV7-2 with TRBJ2-6, with 8 bases lining up with TRBD1. Trimming at V came to 8 bases and at J to 0 bases, leaving 6 bases not matched to a gene. Germline assignment: CDR1 SGHTA and CDR2 FQGNSA. The CDR3 spans 16 residues. This CDR3 is CASGQGHFSGANVLTF. The CDR3 nucleotides are TGTGCCAGCGGACAGGGACATTTCTCTGGGGCCAACGTCCTGACTTTC.

The J gene is TRBJ2-5, the V gene TRBV30, with a weak D call TRBD1 (6 bases). V was pared by 0 bases and J by 4 bases, with 12 bases between. This CDR3 has 14 residues. Looked up from germline, CDR1 is GTSNPN and CDR2 is SVGIG (reference sequence). CDR3 sequence: CAWSVGGGTETQYF. DNA for the CDR3: TGTGCCTGGAGTGTAGGGGGTGGGACAGAGACCCAGTACTTC.

The genes are TRBV29-1 and TRBJ2-1, with D possibly being TRBD1 (6 bases). Trimming took 6 bases from V and 1 from J, leaving 13 bases between them. Per germline, CDR1 SQVTM and CDR2 ANQGSEA. The CDR3 sequence is 14 residues long. CDR3 in amino acids: CSVEQGLSYNEQFF. In DNA, the CDR3 is TGCAGCGTGGAACAGGGTTTGTCCTACAATGAGCAGTTCTTC.

This chain links TRBV6-5 with TRBJ1-1; perhaps TRBD1 as D (5 bases). The CDR3 loop spans 13 amino acids. V lost 5 bases to trimming and J lost 1 base, with 8 bases between them. Germline V gene data show CDR1 as MNHEY and CDR2 as SVGAGI. This chain's CDR3 is CASSTTGNTEAFF. DNA for the CDR3: TGTGCCAGCAGTACCACAGGGAACACTGAAGCTTTCTTT.

This clone appeared once. The CDR3 region is CASSPRRGKNNEQFF. As DNA, the CDR3 is TGTGCCAGCAGCCCGAGGCGGGGGAAAAACAATGAGCAGTTCTTC. The chain joins TRBV11-2 to TRBJ2-1; 7 positions agree with TRBD2. CDR3 length: 15 residues. Germline V CDR1 and CDR2: SGHAT, FQNNGV. The ends lost 5 bases at V and 5 bases at J; junction bases unmatched: 9.

CDR3 nucleotide sequence: TGTGCCAGTAGTATTTCACCCGCTACCTCCTACGAGCAGTACTTC. Translation gives CASSISPATSYEQYF. This chain uses TRBV19 with TRBJ2-7; D unresolved. Between the trimmed V and J ends, which lost 3 bases and 0 bases, there was a span of 12 bases. Germline CDR1 and CDR2: LNHDA and SQIVND (reference sequence). CDR3 length equals 15 residues.

This chain uses TRBV7-3 with TRBJ2-1, with D tentatively TRBD2 (6 bases). V lost 4 bases and J lost 6, with 13 bases in between. The CDR3 sequence is 14 residues long. Looked up from germline, CDR1 is SGHTA and CDR2 is FQGTGA. CDR3 sequence (DNA): TGTGCCAGCAGCTCCCCGCTAGCGTCCAATGAGCAGTTCTTC. This codes for CASSSPLASNEQFF.

The chain couples TRBV6-5 to TRBJ2-5, with TRBD2 as a possible D gene (5 bases). Deletions cut 8 bases from V and 7 bases from J, with 17 bases between. CDR3 length: 13 residues. Per germline, CDR1 MNHEY and CDR2 SVGAGI. For the CDR3, the DNA is TGTGCCAGCCGACCCACTAGGTCGGGGACCCAGTACTTC. It codes for CASRPTRSGTQYF.

The sample holds a few counts of this clone. V and J are TRBV4-3 and TRBJ2-1, with TRBD1 matching 9 bases. Germline-derived CDR1 and CDR2 are LGHNA and YSLEER. Unmatched junction bases numbered 1, after V lost 0 bases and J lost 4 bases. The CDR3 covers 15 residues. CDR3 nucleotide sequence: TGCGCCAGCAGCCAAGAGACAGGGGGGTACAATGAGCAGTTCTTC. Protein: CASSQETGGYNEQFF.

The rearrangement uses TRBV5-1 and TRBJ2-1; 10 positions agree with TRBD2. CDR3 size: 17 residues. V gave up 1 base and J gave up 8 bases; unmatched junction bases: 12. Germline V lookup: CDR1 SGHRS, CDR2 YFSETQ. CDR3 protein: CASSLRPSGSLSDEQFF. Written as DNA, the CDR3 is TGCGCCAGCAGCTTGCGGCCTAGCGGGAGCCTCTCGGATGAGCAGTTCTTC.

V is TRBV11-1 and J is TRBJ2-2, with 9 bases aligning to TRBD1. This CDR3 region has 19 residues. Germline CDR1 SGHAT, CDR2 FQDESV (reference sequence). Trimming took 7 bases from V and 6 from J; bases not matched to a gene: 21. The CDR3 spells CASTPVGGQGRGIAGELFF. In DNA form, the CDR3 reads TGTGCCAGCACGCCCGTAGGGGGACAGGGAAGAGGGATCGCCGGGGAGCTGTTTTTT.

V gene TRBV5-1 combines with J gene TRBJ2-2, with TRBD2 as a possible D gene (6 bases). V was clipped by 4 bases and J by 0 bases, with 19 bases between them. The germline gives CDR1 SGHRS, CDR2 YFSETQ. The CDR3 totals 18 residues. The CDR3 loop reads CASSPGGVERPNTGELFF. CDR3 DNA sequence: TGCGCCAGCAGCCCCGGGGGTGTGGAACGTCCGAACACCGGGGAGCTGTTTTTT.

The genes are TRBV7-2 and TRBJ2-5, with 13 bases fitting TRBD2. Losses at the gene ends were 5 bases for V and 6 bases for J; bases not matched to a gene: 9. The CDR3 spans 16 residues. Per germline, CDR1 SGHTA and CDR2 FQGNSA. CDR3 in amino acids: CASSPTSGGALKTQYF. Here the CDR3 DNA reads TGTGCCAGCAGCCCCACTAGCGGGGGGGCCTTAAAGACCCAGTACTTC.

The chain combines TRBV12-5 with TRBJ1-1; no firm D call. There are 14 residues in the CDR3. Trimming removed 3 bases at V and 4 bases at J, with 12 bases between. Germline V CDR1 and CDR2: LGHNT, FRNRAP. This chain's CDR3 is CASGLRLGGTEAFF. The CDR3 bases are TGTGCTAGTGGTTTAAGACTCGGCGGCACTGAAGCTTTCTTT.